Each of the 11 T cell receptor beta chains below was sequenced from the same sample in a study of regulatory T cells in long-lasting Graves disease. The time point is: newly diagnosed GD, antithyroid drugs for less than 3 months. Isolated PBMC RNA provided the starting material for the TCR library. Assembly of TCR beta libraries relied on iRepertoire HTBI primers together with Arm-PCR of CDR3 regions. Each CDR3 protein gets one entry after TCRdb re-called the multiplex PCR reads with MiXCR. The table includes about 320,000 distinct CDR3 sequences, 18% detected once. The input for sequencing was peripheral blood mononuclear cells (PBMCs), taken at new diagnosis, from a patient treated with antithyroid drugs. These receptors all come from a female donor with Graves disease.

This clonotype was recorded a few times. CDR3 bases: TGCAGCGTTGTTAGGGACAGCTCCTACGAGCAGTACTTC. Protein product: CSVVRDSSYEQYF. The chain is built from TRBV29-1 and TRBJ2-7; 7 bases map to TRBD1. V gave up 4 bases and J gave up 0 bases; unmatched junction bases: 3. The CDR3 is 13 amino acids. CDR1 SQVTM and CDR2 ANQGSEA come from the germline V gene.

This clonotype was observed once. V and J are TRBV2 and TRBJ1-1; the D is unclear. Germline V CDR1 and CDR2: SNHLY, FYNNEI. This CDR3 comprises 16 residues. Trimming took 2 bases from V and 3 from J, leaving 16 bases between them. The CDR3 DNA sequence: TGTGCCAGCAGTGAACCTTCGTTTTGGGAGGACACTGAAGCTTTCTTT. Translated: CASSEPSFWEDTEAFF.

This clonotype was detected a few times. The chain uses TRBV3-1 and TRBJ2-3; 7 bases are shared with TRBD2. The CDR3 contains 17 residues. The germline CDR1 and CDR2 sequences are LGHDT and YNNKEL (reference sequence). Losses at the gene ends were 4 bases for V and 0 bases for J; bases not matched to a gene: 10. CDR3 sequence reads: CASSLRAGTGSTDTQYF. The CDR3 nucleotides read TGTGCCAGCAGCCTCAGAGCGGGGACTGGGAGCACAGATACGCAGTATTTT.

The J gene is TRBJ2-6, the V gene TRBV30, with D uncertain. The germline CDR1 and CDR2 sequences are GTSNPN and SVGIG (reference sequence). The V and J ends lost 3 bases and 4 bases respectively, with 7 bases between them. The CDR3 consists of 13 residues. CDR3: CAWRASGANVLTF. In DNA form, the CDR3 reads TGTGCCTGGAGGGCCTCAGGGGCCAACGTCCTGACTTTC. The full variable domain, in which reference TRBV30 and TRBJ2-6 provide the parts outside the CDR3, is SQTIHQWPATLVQPVGSPLSLECTVEGTSNPNLYWYRQAAGRGLQLLFYSVGIGQISSEVPQNLSASRPQDRQFILSSKKLLLSDSGFYLCAWRASGANVLTFGAGSRLTVL.

The gene calls are TRBV7-3 and TRBJ2-5, with D perhaps TRBD1 (6 bases). Trimming took off 3 bases at V and 6 bases at J, with 17 bases between the two ends. Germline lookup yields CDR1 SGHTA and CDR2 FQGTGA. The CDR3 extends over 15 amino acids. As DNA, the CDR3 is TGTGCCAGCAGCTTGCCTGGTCAGGGGAGAAAGACCCAGTACTTC. It yields the protein CASSLPGQGRKTQYF.

This clonotype has only a few counts. V is TRBV14 and J is TRBJ1-1; TRBD1 is a possible D gene (5 bases). This CDR3 is 14 amino acids long. Germline CDR1 and CDR2: SGHDN and FVKESK. V was shortened by 1 base and J by 3 bases, with 9 bases between the two germline ends. Here the CDR3 DNA reads TGTGCCAGCAGCCAAGTAAGAGGGGACACTGAAGCTTTCTTT. Amino acids: CASSQVRGDTEAFF.

This clonotype has a count of ten or more. The chain joins TRBV5-1 to TRBJ2-1, with TRBD1 matching over 9 bases. The V gene's germline CDR1 is SGHRS and CDR2 YFSETQ. This CDR3 spans 16 amino acids. V lost 1 base, J lost 5 bases, and 7 bases stayed unmatched. The CDR3 region has the DNA TGCGCCAGCAGCTTGTTCGGGACAGGGCCTAACAATGAGCAGTTCTTC. This encodes CASSLFGTGPNNEQFF.

At least ten counts were recorded for this clonotype. The chain employs TRBV19 and TRBJ1-5; the match to TRBD1 covers 8 bases. Germline lookup yields CDR1 LNHDA and CDR2 SQIVND (reference sequence). V was pared by 6 bases and J by 3 bases, with 13 bases of the junction left unmatched. This CDR3 contains 17 residues. CDR3: CASRPSRGQISNQPQHF. The CDR3 DNA follows: TGTGCCAGTAGACCCTCCAGGGGGCAGATTTCCAATCAGCCCCAGCATTTT.

This clonotype was observed many times. The genes are TRBV7-2 and TRBJ2-2; D not resolved. V was shortened by 1 base and J by 1 base, with 10 bases between the two germline ends. Germline assignment: CDR1 SGHTA and CDR2 FQGNSA. The CDR3 runs to 16 residues. The chain's CDR3 is CASSLGMTLNTGELFF. The CDR3 bases are TGTGCCAGCAGCTTAGGAATGACCCTGAACACCGGGGAGCTGTTTTTT.

The V and J genes are TRBV29-1 and TRBJ2-7; D possibly corresponds to TRBD2 (5 bases). The CDR3 length is 15 residues. The germline V gene encodes CDR1 SQVTM and CDR2 ANQGSEA. V was trimmed by 3 bases and J by 0 bases, leaving 15 bases between them. The CDR3, as DNA: TGCAGCGTTGACTCCCGGGATAGAGACTCCTACGAGCAGTACTTC. Amino acid sequence: CSVDSRDRDSYEQYF.

This clonotype was found many times. This rearrangement joins TRBV6-9 to TRBJ2-5; 9 bases match TRBD1. This CDR3 is 14 amino acids long. V lost 4 bases to trimming and J lost 5 bases; unmatched junction nucleotides: 5. Germline V gene sequence: CDR1 MNHGY, CDR2 SVAAGI. The chain's CDR3 is CASSSSGTGETQYF. The CDR3 DNA reads as TGTGCCAGCAGTTCCTCCGGGACAGGGGAGACCCAGTACTTC.